These 5 T cell receptor beta chains came from one sample sequenced in a study of T cell responses to AZD1222 COVID-19 vaccine. Generated by immunoSEQ multiplex PCR, the TCRdb table keeps only in-frame clones and is missing some. The table has 140,000 or so clones, approximately 89% seen once; the top ten hold around 1.5%. Sequencing used peripheral blood, obtained 28 days after the second AZD1222 dose. Receptors were obtained from an adult who received the AZD1222 COVID-19 vaccine.

The chain carries TRBV2 and TRBJ1-6, with TRBD1 as a possible D gene (5 bases). V lost 8 bases to trimming and J lost 8 bases, with 16 bases between them. This CDR3 has 14 residues. Germline assignment: CDR1 SNHLY and CDR2 FYNNEI. The CDR3 DNA sequence: TGTGCCAGCGGGGGGGACCGATATGATTCACCCCTCCACTTT. This encodes CASGGDRYDSPLHF.

The chain couples TRBV3-1 (or the pseudogene TRBV3-2) to TRBJ2-1; D is undetermined. Trimming stripped 4 bases from V and 4 bases from J, with 14 bases between. The CDR3 is 15 residues long. Germline V gene data show CDR1 as LGHDT and CDR2 as YNNKEL (reference sequence). The CDR3 spells CASSPTPEEYNEQFF. DNA of the CDR3: TGTGCCAGCAGCCCCACTCCTGAGGAATACAATGAGCAGTTCTTC.

This rearrangement joins TRBV30 to TRBJ2-5, with 12 positions matching TRBD2. Per the germline V gene, CDR1 is GTSNPN and CDR2 is SVGIG (reference sequence). The CDR3 length is 18 residues. The J segment lost 8 bases and the V segment lost 3 bases, leaving 19 bases of the junction unmatched. The CDR3 bases are TGTGCCTGGAGGTCCGGGAAGACTAGCGGGAGCCATCGGGGAACCCAGTACTTC. It yields the protein CAWRSGKTSGSHRGTQYF. Together with reference TRBV30 and TRBJ2-5, the CDR3 gives the full variable domain: SQTIHQWPATLVQPVGSPLSLECTVEGTSNPNLYWYRQAAGRGLQLLFYSVGIGQISSEVPQNLSASRPQDRQFILSSKKLLLSDSGFYLCAWRSGKTSGSHRGTQYFGPGTRLLVL.

In this sample, this clone turned up once. CDR3 coding DNA: TGTGCCAGCAGCTCCCGTTTGAGGGCCCAAGAGACCCAGTACTTC. The encoded protein is CASSSRLRAQETQYF. The chain employs TRBV7-9 and TRBJ2-5, with D possibly being TRBD2 (5 bases). The V end was cut by 4 bases, the J end by 1 base, with 13 bases between. This CDR3 is 15 amino acids long. The germline V gene has CDR1 SEHNR and CDR2 FQNEAQ (reference sequence).

The chain employs TRBV7-8 and TRBJ2-1; 7 nucleotides line up with TRBD2. Germline V gene sequence: CDR1 SGHVS, CDR2 FQNEAQ. The CDR3 totals 16 residues. V gave up 5 bases and J gave up 0 bases; unmatched junction bases: 7. CDR3 in DNA: TGTGCCAGCAGCGAGAGACTAGCCAGCTCCTACAATGAGCAGTTCTTC. This translates into CASSERLASSYNEQFF.